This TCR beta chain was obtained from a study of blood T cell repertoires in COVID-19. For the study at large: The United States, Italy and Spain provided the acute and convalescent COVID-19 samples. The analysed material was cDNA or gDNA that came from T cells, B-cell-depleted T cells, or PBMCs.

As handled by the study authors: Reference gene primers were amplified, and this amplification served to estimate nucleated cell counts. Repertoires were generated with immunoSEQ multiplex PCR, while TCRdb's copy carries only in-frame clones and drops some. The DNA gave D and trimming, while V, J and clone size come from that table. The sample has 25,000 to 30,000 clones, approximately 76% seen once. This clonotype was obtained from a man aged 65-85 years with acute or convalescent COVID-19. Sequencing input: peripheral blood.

This CDR3 is CASRKDSYNEQFF. CDR3 coding DNA: TGTGCCAGCAGAAAAGACAGTTACAATGAGCAGTTCTTC. The chain employs TRBV27 and TRBJ2-1; possibly TRBD1 for D (5 bases). The germline CDR1 and CDR2 sequences are MNHEY and SMNVEV (reference sequence). V dropped 6 bases and J dropped 4 bases, with 10 bases sitting between them. The CDR3 length is 13 residues.